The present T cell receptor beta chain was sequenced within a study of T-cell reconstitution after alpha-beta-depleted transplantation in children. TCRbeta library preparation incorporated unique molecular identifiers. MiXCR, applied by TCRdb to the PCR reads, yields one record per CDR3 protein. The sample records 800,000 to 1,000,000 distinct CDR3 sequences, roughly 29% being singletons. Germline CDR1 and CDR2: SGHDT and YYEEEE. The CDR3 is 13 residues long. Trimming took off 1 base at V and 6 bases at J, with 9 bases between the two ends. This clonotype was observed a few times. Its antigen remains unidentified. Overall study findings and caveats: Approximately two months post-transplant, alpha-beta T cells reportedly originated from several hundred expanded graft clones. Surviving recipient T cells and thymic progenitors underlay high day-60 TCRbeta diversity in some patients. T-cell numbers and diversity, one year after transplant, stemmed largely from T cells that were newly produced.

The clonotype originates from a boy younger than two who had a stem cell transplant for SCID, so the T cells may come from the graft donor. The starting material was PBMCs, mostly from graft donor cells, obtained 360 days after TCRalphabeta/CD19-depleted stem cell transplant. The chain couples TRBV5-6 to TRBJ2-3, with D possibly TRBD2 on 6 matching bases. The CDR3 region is CASSLWDFDTQYF. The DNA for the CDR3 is TGTGCCAGCAGCTTGTGGGACTTTGATACGCAGTATTTT. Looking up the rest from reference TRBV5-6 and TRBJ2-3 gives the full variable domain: DAGVTQSPTHLIKTRGQQVTLRCSPKSGHDTVSWYQQALGQGPQFIFQYYEEEERQRGNFPDRFSGHQFPNYSSELNVNALLLGDSALYLCASSLWDFDTQYFGPGTRLTVL.